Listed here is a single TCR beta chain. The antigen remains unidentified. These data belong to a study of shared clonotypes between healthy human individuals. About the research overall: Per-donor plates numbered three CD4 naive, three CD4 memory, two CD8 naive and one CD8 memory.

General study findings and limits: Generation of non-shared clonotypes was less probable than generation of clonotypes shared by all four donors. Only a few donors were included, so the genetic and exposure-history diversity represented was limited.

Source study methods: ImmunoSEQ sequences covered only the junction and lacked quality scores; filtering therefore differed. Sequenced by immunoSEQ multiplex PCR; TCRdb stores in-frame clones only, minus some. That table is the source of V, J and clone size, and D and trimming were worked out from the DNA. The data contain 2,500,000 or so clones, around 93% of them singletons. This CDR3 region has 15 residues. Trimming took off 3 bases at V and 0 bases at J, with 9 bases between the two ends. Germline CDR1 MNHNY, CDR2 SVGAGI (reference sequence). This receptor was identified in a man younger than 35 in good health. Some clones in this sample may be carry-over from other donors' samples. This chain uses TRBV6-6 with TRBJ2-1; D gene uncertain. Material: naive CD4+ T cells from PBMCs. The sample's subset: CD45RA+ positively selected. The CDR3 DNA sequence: TGTGCCAGCAGTTATTCCGTGAGCTCCTACAATGAGCAGTTCTTC. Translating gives CASSYSVSSYNEQFF.